The 26 T cell receptor beta chains below come from one sample, sequenced in a study of blood T cell repertoires in COVID-19. Some clones are missing from TCRdb's copy, which holds only in-frame ones; the method was immunoSEQ multiplex PCR. The sample contains approximately 200,000 clones, approximately 90% of which appear only once. The material sequenced was PBMCs or T cells enriched from blood (not recorded which). The receptor set was obtained from a man in his thirties or forties who had recovered from COVID-19.

The chain uses TRBV9 and TRBJ1-6; TRBD1 matches at 7 bases. CDR1 and CDR2 from the germline V gene are SGDLS and YYNGEE. V trimming: 2 bases; J trimming: 8 bases; junction bases outside the gene matches: 4. The CDR3 spans 14 residues. CDR3 DNA: TGTGCCAGCAGCGTCCAGGGGGAGGATTCACCCCTCCACTTT. Translation: CASSVQGEDSPLHF. Combining the CDR3 with reference TRBV9 and TRBJ1-6 gives the whole variable domain DSGVTQTPKHLITATGQRVTLRCSPRSGDLSVYWYQQSLDQGLQFLIQYYNGEERAKGNILERFSAQQFPDLHSELNLSSLELGDSALYFCASSVQGEDSPLHFGNGTRLTVT.

The CDR3 sequence: CASTPDISNTEAFF. CDR3 nucleotides: TGTGCCAGTACCCCGGACATTTCGAACACTGAAGCTTTCTTT. The chain links TRBV19 to TRBJ1-1; D perhaps matches TRBD1 (5 bases). Between the trimmed V and J ends, which lost 7 bases and 1 base, there was a span of 13 bases. This CDR3 has 14 residues. Germline assignment: CDR1 LNHDA and CDR2 SQIVND (reference sequence).

This clone was counted once. The J gene is TRBJ2-5, the V gene TRBV4-3; 8 positions agree with TRBD1. Germline V gene data show CDR1 as LGHNA and CDR2 as YSLEER. This CDR3 is 16 amino acids long. Trimming took 0 bases from V and 2 from J; bases not matched to a gene: 5. CDR3 sequence (DNA): TGCGCCAGCAGCCAAGATCCCGGGACAGGACAAGAGACCCAGTACTTC. Its translation is CASSQDPGTGQETQYF.

The rearrangement uses TRBV19 and TRBJ1-4; 7 bases fit TRBD1. The CDR3 runs to 14 residues. The junction had 3 bases not matched to a gene; V was cut back by 5 bases and J by 3 bases. The germline CDR1 and CDR2 sequences are LNHDA and SQIVND (reference sequence). CDR3 residues: CASSRTGPNEKLFF. CDR3 in DNA: TGTGCCAGTAGTCGGACAGGCCCTAATGAAAAACTGTTTTTT.

The rearrangement uses TRBV5-1 and TRBJ2-7; D perhaps matches TRBD1 (6 bases). V shed 2 bases and J shed 5 bases, with 14 bases lying between them. The CDR3 runs to 14 residues. CDR1 and CDR2 (germline): SGHRS, YFSETQ. The CDR3 reads CASSFPGVWDEQYF. The CDR3 coding sequence is TGCGCCAGCAGCTTCCCAGGGGTTTGGGACGAGCAGTACTTC. Using reference TRBV5-1 and TRBJ2-7 for the parts outside the CDR3, the full variable domain is KAGVTQTPRYLIKTRGQQVTLSCSPISGHRSVSWYQQTPGQGLQFLFEYFSETQRNKGNFPGRFSGRQFSNSRSEMNVSTLELGDSALYLCASSFPGVWDEQYFGPGTRLTVT.

The chain combines TRBV5-1 with TRBJ2-2; D is possibly TRBD2 (5 bases). The CDR3 totals 16 residues. Trimming pared 0 bases from V and 7 bases from J, leaving 16 bases between. CDR1 and CDR2 (germline): SGHRS, YFSETQ. The CDR3 nucleotides are TGCGCCAGCAGCTTGGTAGCGCCTCCCTTGGGCGGGGAGCTGTTTTTT. This translates into CASSLVAPPLGGELFF.

The sample holds one count of this clone. The V gene is TRBV30, the J gene TRBJ2-7; D is ambiguous. V was shortened by 0 bases and J by 6 bases, with 9 bases between the two germline ends. CDR1 and CDR2 from the germline V gene are GTSNPN and SVGIG (reference sequence). The CDR3 contains 12 residues. The CDR3 protein is CAWSVPGFEQYF. CDR3 DNA: TGTGCCTGGAGTGTACCAGGATTCGAGCAGTACTTC.

This chain links TRBV7-9 with TRBJ2-7, with TRBD2 matching 10 bases. Germline assignment: CDR1 SEHNR and CDR2 FQNEAQ (reference sequence). V was clipped by 4 bases and J by 5 bases; unmatched bases: 11. The CDR3 runs 16 residues. As DNA, the CDR3 is TGTGCCAGCAGCTCTACCGTCCTAGCGGGAGCTGACGAGCAGTACTTC. This translates into CASSSTVLAGADEQYF.

V usage is TRBV5-1 and J usage is TRBJ2-7; D might be TRBD2 (6 bases). This CDR3 has 15 residues. Trimming cost V 4 bases and J 7 bases, with 21 bases left between them. Germline CDR1 reads SGHRS; CDR2 reads YFSETQ. As DNA, the CDR3 is TGCGCCAGCAGCGTCAGCGGAGGGGCGGTTGAGGAGCAGTACTTC. This translates into CASSVSGGAVEEQYF.

The chain carries TRBV30 and TRBJ2-7; TRBD1 matches 7 bases. CDR1 and CDR2 from the germline V gene are GTSNPN and SVGIG (reference sequence). V dropped 3 bases and J dropped 2; count of bases not matched to a gene: 10. The CDR3 loop spans 15 amino acids. The CDR3 loop is CAWRKTDRQPYEQYF. The CDR3 DNA reads as TGTGCCTGGAGGAAGACGGACAGGCAACCCTACGAGCAGTACTTC. Variable domain in full (rest from reference TRBV30 and TRBJ2-7): SQTIHQWPATLVQPVGSPLSLECTVEGTSNPNLYWYRQAAGRGLQLLFYSVGIGQISSEVPQNLSASRPQDRQFILSSKKLLLSDSGFYLCAWRKTDRQPYEQYFGPGTRLTVT.

The chain has TRBV9 and TRBJ1-1; unclear D gene. V lost 0 bases, J lost 6 bases, and 9 bases lay in between. The CDR3 contains 13 residues. Germline V CDR1 and CDR2: SGDLS, YYNGEE. The CDR3 loop reads CASSVATGAEAFF. The CDR3 DNA follows: TGTGCCAGCAGCGTAGCTACCGGGGCTGAAGCTTTCTTT.

The chain employs TRBV27 and TRBJ1-2; TRBD1 agrees at 8 bases. The germline V gene encodes CDR1 MNHEY and CDR2 SMNVEV (reference sequence). Unmatched junction bases numbered 7, after V lost 8 bases and J lost 2 bases. The CDR3 is 14 amino acids. For the CDR3, the DNA is TGTGCCAGCCAGATGAGGACAGGGAACTATGGCTACACCTTC. Protein sequence: CASQMRTGNYGYTF.

The rearrangement joins TRBV10-1 to TRBJ2-1; a possible D gene is TRBD2 (6 bases). CDR3 length: 16 amino acids. The ends were cut back, 2 bases at V and 7 bases at J, with 18 bases in the middle. Germline CDR1 reads WNHNN; CDR2 reads SYGVQD (reference sequence). CDR3 coding DNA: TGCGCCAGCAGTGAGGGGAGCTGGAGGAGGGGTAATGAGCAGTTCTTC. Its protein is CASSEGSWRRGNEQFF.

The chain joins TRBV30 to TRBJ1-6; no reliable D call. There are 15 residues in the CDR3. Germline values: CDR1 GTSNPN, CDR2 SVGIG (reference sequence). Trimming took 4 bases from V and 0 from J, leaving 10 bases between them. The CDR3 spells CAWTPGSSYNSPLHF. The CDR3 region has the DNA TGTGCCTGGACCCCCGGGAGCTCCTATAATTCACCCCTCCACTTT.

The chain has TRBV5-1 and TRBJ2-5, with TRBD2 matching over 7 bases. J gave up 4 bases and V 1 base, and 13 bases lay outside the gene matches. Germline assignment: CDR1 SGHRS and CDR2 YFSETQ. The CDR3 loop spans 17 amino acids. Written as DNA, the CDR3 is TGCGCCAGCAGCTTGAGTGGCGGGGGAGCCCTGGGAGAGACCCAGTACTTC. Translation: CASSLSGGGALGETQYF.

This chain links TRBV5-8 with TRBJ2-7; 7 positions match TRBD1. The V gene's germline CDR1 is SGHTS and CDR2 YDEGEE. The CDR3 is 14 amino acids. The junction had 9 bases not matched to a gene; V was cut back by 2 bases and J by 7 bases. The DNA of the CDR3 is TGTGCCAGCAGCTTCCAGGGGGTCGGAAATGAGCAGTACTTC. Translated, it gives CASSFQGVGNEQYF.

This clone was seen more than once but under ten times. The chain combines TRBV6-5 with TRBJ2-7; D is ambiguous. CDR1 and CDR2 from the germline V gene are MNHEY and SVGAGI. The CDR3 consists of 14 residues. V was pared by 6 bases and J by 0 bases, with 12 bases between. This CDR3 reads CASSLVPSSYEQYF. For the CDR3, the DNA is TGTGCCAGCAGCCTTGTCCCTTCCTCCTACGAGCAGTACTTC.

V gene TRBV11-2 combines with J gene TRBJ2-5; no reliable D call. The V and J ends lost 0 bases and 5 bases respectively, with 10 bases between them. Looked up from germline, CDR1 is SGHAT and CDR2 is FQNNGV. The CDR3 consists of 14 residues. The CDR3 bases are TGTGCCAGCAGCTTAGAACCCCACGGGGAGACCCAGTACTTC. Its protein product is CASSLEPHGETQYF.

The rearrangement links TRBV19 to TRBJ2-1; D gene uncertain. Germline CDR1 and CDR2: LNHDA and SQIVND (reference sequence). The CDR3 spans 13 residues. V shed 2 bases and J shed 1 base, with 3 bases lying between them. The DNA for the CDR3 is TGTGCCAGTAGTATAATATCCTACAATGAGCAGTTCTTC. It translates to CASSIISYNEQFF.

The rearrangement joins TRBV5-8 to TRBJ1-1; perhaps TRBD1 as D (5 bases). Germline V gives CDR1 SGHTS, CDR2 YDEGEE. Trimming pared 4 bases from V and 6 bases from J, leaving 16 bases between. This CDR3 comprises 14 residues. CDR3 in DNA: TGTGCCAGCAGCCAAACGGGGGGGTTCTCTGAAGCTTTCTTT. This gives the protein CASSQTGGFSEAFF.

The chain employs TRBV27 and TRBJ2-7; 9 nucleotides agree with TRBD1. This CDR3 contains 16 residues. CDR1 MNHEY and CDR2 SMNVEV come from the germline V gene (reference sequence). The V gene end was trimmed by 7 bases and the J gene end by 0 bases; junction bases not matched to a gene: 10. In nucleotides, the CDR3 is TGTGCCAGCACCCCATCACAGGGGGCGGTCTCCTACGAGCAGTACTTC. Encoded protein: CASTPSQGAVSYEQYF.

This rearrangement joins TRBV12-3 or TRBV12-4 to TRBJ1-2; unclear D gene. V lost 2 bases and J lost 4, with 8 bases in between. CDR3 size: 13 residues. CDR3 amino acids: CASSLNGGYGYTF. The CDR3 nucleotides are TGTGCCAGCAGTTTAAACGGTGGCTATGGCTACACCTTC.

V gene TRBV28 combines with J gene TRBJ2-2; D may be TRBD1 (5 bases). Trimming took off 2 bases at V and 2 bases at J, with 12 bases between the two ends. The V gene's germline CDR1 is MDHEN and CDR2 SYDVKM. CDR3 size: 16 residues. CDR3 protein: CASSLISTANTGELFF. The CDR3 DNA reads TGTGCCAGCAGTTTAATTTCGACAGCAAACACCGGGGAGCTGTTTTTT. The whole variable domain, filled in from reference TRBV28 and TRBJ2-2, reads DVKVTQSSRYLVKRTGEKVFLECVQDMDHENMFWYRQDPGLGLRLIYFSYDVKMKEKGDIPEGYSVSREKKERFSLILESASTNQTSMYLCASSLISTANTGELFFGEGSRLTVL.

This chain connects TRBV19 to TRBJ2-5; tentatively, D is TRBD2 (7 bases). The CDR3 length is 16 residues. V lost 5 bases, J lost 3 bases, and 19 bases lay in between. CDR1 is LNHDA, CDR2 SQIVND, per germline (reference sequence). The CDR3 DNA sequence: TGTGCCAGTAGTTCCCAGACTAGGGGGGGAAAAGAGACCCAGTACTTC. It translates to CASSSQTRGGKETQYF.

V is TRBV6-2 or TRBV6-3 and J is TRBJ1-1, with TRBD1 identical over 7 bases. This CDR3 has 13 amino acids. CDR1 is MNHEY, CDR2 SVGEGT, per germline. The J segment lost 5 bases and the V segment lost 6 bases, leaving 6 bases of the junction unmatched. In DNA, the CDR3 is TGTGCCAGCAGCACGACAGGGCGTACTGAAGCTTTCTTT. Translated: CASSTTGRTEAFF.

This chain connects TRBV6-1 to TRBJ1-1; D remains ambiguous. V dropped 2 bases and J dropped 10 bases, with 14 bases sitting between them. The germline gives CDR1 MNHNS, CDR2 SASEGT. This CDR3 comprises 13 residues. The CDR3 DNA follows: TGTGCCAGCAGTGAATGGGCCAGAGTAGGAGCTTTCTTT. The encoded protein is CASSEWARVGAFF.